The entry that follows covers one T cell receptor (beta chain) sequence. Its target is unknown. This sample is drawn from a study of PD-1 blockade in classical Hodgkin lymphoma. Looking at the study overall: A 3 mg/kg intravenous dose of nivolumab was received by patients every 2 weeks. The study, taken as a whole, reports: While CD8+ TCR diversity did not rise significantly by C4D1, CD4+ TCR diversity did. It was reported that newly diagnosed patients had less baseline TCR diversity than healthy donors.

TCRdb's copy holds only in-frame clones and misses some; the assay was immunoSEQ multiplex PCR. The table records over 80,000 clones, roughly 78% of them present only once. The CDR3 sequence is 14 residues long. Trimming removed 3 bases from V and 3 bases from J, with 6 bases in between. Germline values: CDR1 LNHDA, CDR2 SQIVND (reference sequence). Time point in this sample: cycle 4 day 1 (C4D1), after five to seven weeks of nivolumab. Each and every patient relapsed after autologous stem cell transplantation, and patients got differing brentuximab vedotin exposure. The sequence was collected from a human donor with classical Hodgkin lymphoma. This material consisted of peripheral blood mononuclear cells (PBMCs), taken before the fourth cycle of nivolumab. This chain links TRBV19 with TRBJ2-6; unclear D gene. The CDR3 reads CASSISVGANVLTF. Written as DNA, the CDR3 is TGTGCCAGTAGTATCTCTGTTGGGGCCAACGTCCTGACTTTC.